What follows are 5 T cell receptor beta chains derived from one specimen sequenced in a study of cytomegalovirus exposure and HLA in healthy donors (TCRdb year 2017). Libraries were constructed by the immunoSEQ multiplex PCR assay. The multiplex PCR relied on a mix of 60 forward primers for TCR Vbeta segments and 13 reverse primers for TCR Jbeta segments. Drawn from immuneACCESS, this table holds only the in-frame rearrangements with V and J called that TCRdb kept. Clones are partly lost; checked studies trace under half to an unresolved V gene and leave the rest unexplained. The sample's table covers 55,000 to 75,000 clones. The top ten hold roughly 4% of the sample. The sequenced sample consisted of PBMCs. The receptors originated from a male donor in good health and CMV-seronegative.

This chain connects TRBV5-1 to TRBJ2-1; possible D gene TRBD1, 5 bases. There are 13 residues in the CDR3. Germline values: CDR1 SGHRS, CDR2 YFSETQ. Trimming took off 4 bases at V and 15 bases at J, with 20 bases between the two ends. The CDR3, as DNA: TGCGCCAGCAGCCCCGAAGGGGCATCTCGTATGTTCTTC. It encodes CASSPEGASRMFF.

Worth noting for this clone: One end of the junction fails to match germline, which may point to a read error. This chain connects TRBV28 to TRBJ2-5; possible D gene TRBD2, 5 bases. Germline V gene sequence: CDR1 MDHEN, CDR2 SYDVKM. This CDR3 is built from 13 residues. The CDR3 loop is CASSWGGWENQYF. CDR3 DNA: TGTGCCAGCAGTTGGGGTGGGTGGGAGAACCAGTACTTC.

The DNA for the CDR3 is TGTGCCAGCTCACCGCGGACAGGGGGCTTTGGCTACACCTTC. Its protein is CASSPRTGGFGYTF. The chain couples TRBV18 to TRBJ1-2; TRBD1 matches 11 bases. The J segment lost 7 bases and the V segment lost 3 bases, leaving 4 bases of the junction unmatched. Germline values: CDR1 KGHSH, CDR2 LQKENI. The CDR3 length is 14 residues.

This chain connects TRBV7-6 to TRBJ2-7, with TRBD2 matching over 8 bases. The CDR3 totals 17 residues. After removal of 4 bases from V and 0 bases from J, the junction contained 11 bases not matched to a gene. Germline CDR1 and CDR2: SGHVS and FNYEAQ. The CDR3 DNA sequence: TGTGCCAGCAGCTCTCAACTTAGCGGGATGGGCTCCTACGAGCAGTACTTC. As protein: CASSSQLSGMGSYEQYF.

The chain joins TRBV5-6 to TRBJ2-1; 9 nucleotides align to TRBD2. The CDR3 runs 17 residues. V shed 6 bases and J 6 bases; nucleotides not matched to a gene: 16. In germline, CDR1 is SGHDT, CDR2 YYEEEE. CDR3 sequence (DNA): TGTGCCAGCACCTTCAGGGGCGGGAGGGCAGGAAGCAATGAGCAGTTCTTC. This gives the protein CASTFRGGRAGSNEQFF.